Given below is one T cell receptor beta chain in context. No antigen is known for it. Trimming stripped 2 bases from V and 5 bases from J, with 18 bases between. CDR1 and CDR2 (germline): MNHNS, SASEGT. The CDR3 covers 16 residues. Specified time point: proximal margin of the surgical specimen (macroscopically non-inflamed). Assay: immunoSEQ multiplex PCR; the TCRdb copy retains only in-frame clones and omits some. This table has 2,900 or so clones, about four fifths appearing once. This sample is part of a study of T cell repertoires in ileal Crohn's disease. Whole-study findings and limits: Clonal expansions were more frequent in active smokers than non-smokers at surgery.

The source of this sequence is an adult with Crohn's disease. The chain carries TRBV6-1 and TRBJ1-2; perhaps TRBD1 as D (5 bases). Input material: ileal tissue. The CDR3 DNA is TGTGCCAGCAGTGAATTCGTGGGGCAGAGCGGGTATGGCTACACCTTC. It is translated as CASSEFVGQSGYGYTF.